Described below is a single TCR beta chain sequence and its context. Authors' analysis steps: By means of reference gene primer amplification, nucleated cell counts were estimated. Profiled with immunoSEQ multiplex PCR; TCRdb holds only in-frame clones, not every one. The D gene and trimming were derived from the DNA, and the V and J assignments and clone size from that table. The repertoire holds over 150,000 clones, with around four fifths as singletons. This specimen belongs to a study of blood T cell repertoires in COVID-19. About the research overall: Spain, Italy and the United States supplied samples that represented acute and convalescent COVID-19. T cells, B-cell-depleted T cells, or PBMCs supplied cDNA or gDNA.

The CDR3 contains 16 residues. V was clipped by 0 bases and J by 6 bases, with 17 bases between them. Looked up from germline, CDR1 is SGHNT and CDR2 is YENEEA. The sample consisted of peripheral blood. The source is a man in his sixties or seventies with acute or convalescent COVID-19. This chain links TRBV11-3 with TRBJ1-1; perhaps TRBD1 as D (6 bases). The CDR3: CASSLDRGGLGAEAFF. The CDR3 DNA reads TGTGCCAGCAGCTTAGATCGCGGGGGGCTTGGCGCTGAAGCTTTCTTT.